This TCR beta chain is from a study of blood T cells in healthy people across ages. The study's findings and limits: Because sorting was not performed, PBMCs prevented conclusive naive versus antigen-experienced comparison. Higher diversity, along with more naive CD4+ cells, distinguished long-lived donors from aged donors. Estimated diversity, derived from one million T cells, was regarded as an underestimate.

The second PCR ran roughly 6 to 11 cycles with a sample-barcoded 5' primer and J-beta primers. A single record per CDR3 protein comes from TCRdb applying MiXCR to the 5' RACE reads. The sample includes approximately 1.5 million distinct CDR3 sequences, roughly 32% seen only once; the top ten take around 11%. This clonotype was seen a handful of times. The antigen remains unidentified. V lost 5 bases and J lost 5; bases outside the gene matches: 5. This CDR3 is 13 amino acids long. The germline CDR1 and CDR2 sequences are SGHTA and FQGTGA. The sequence derives from a woman in her twenties or thirties in good health. The source material was blood. The gene calls are TRBV7-3 and TRBJ2-5; 7 bases fit TRBD1. CDR3: CASSAQGDETQYF. In DNA, the CDR3 is TGTGCCAGCAGCGCCCAGGGGGATGAGACCCAGTACTTC.